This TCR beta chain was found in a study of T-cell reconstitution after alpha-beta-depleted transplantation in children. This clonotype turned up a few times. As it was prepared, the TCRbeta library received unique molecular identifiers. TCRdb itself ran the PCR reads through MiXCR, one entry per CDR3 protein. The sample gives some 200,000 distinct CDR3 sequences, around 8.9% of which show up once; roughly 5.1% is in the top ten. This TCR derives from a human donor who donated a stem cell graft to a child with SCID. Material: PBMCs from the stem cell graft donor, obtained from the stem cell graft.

The CDR3 protein is CASRALAGGSYEQYF. Written as DNA, the CDR3 is TGTGCCAGCAGGGCACTAGCGGGGGGTTCCTACGAGCAGTACTTC. The chain recombines TRBV4-2 with TRBJ2-7; 12 bases are a match to TRBD2. CDR1 and CDR2 (germline): LGHNA, YNFKEQ. The V segment lost 6 bases and the J segment 1 base; nucleotides outside the gene matches: 4. This CDR3 has 15 residues.